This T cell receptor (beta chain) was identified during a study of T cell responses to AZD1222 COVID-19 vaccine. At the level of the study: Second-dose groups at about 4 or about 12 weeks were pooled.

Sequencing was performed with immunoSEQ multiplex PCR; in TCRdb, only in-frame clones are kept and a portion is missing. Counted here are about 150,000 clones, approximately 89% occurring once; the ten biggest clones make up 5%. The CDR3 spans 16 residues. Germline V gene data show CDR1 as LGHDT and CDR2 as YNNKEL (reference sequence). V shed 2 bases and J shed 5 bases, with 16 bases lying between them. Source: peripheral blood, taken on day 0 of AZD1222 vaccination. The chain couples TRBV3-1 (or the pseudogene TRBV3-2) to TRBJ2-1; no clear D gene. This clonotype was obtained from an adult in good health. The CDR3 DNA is TGTGCCAGCAGCCAAAGCCTGGGCACTCCCGACAATGAGCAGTTCTTC. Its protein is CASSQSLGTPDNEQFF.